This T cell receptor (beta chain) was captured by sequencing in a study of blood T cell repertoires in COVID-19. Whole-study context: Samples representing acute and convalescent COVID-19 were sourced from the United States, Italy and Spain. The cDNA or gDNA used as material had been derived from T cells, B-cell-depleted T cells, or PBMCs.

In the source study's methods: Amplification of reference gene primers provided the estimated nucleated cell counts. This table comes from immunoSEQ multiplex PCR, and its TCRdb copy is limited to in-frame clones, with some not included. Clone size and the V and J calls come from that table; the DNA yielded D and trimming. Of some 670,000 clones listed, approximately 90% are singletons. V was clipped by 0 bases and J by 5 bases, with 13 bases between them. The CDR3 has 15 residues. The germline gives CDR1 SEHNR, CDR2 FQNEAQ (reference sequence). The sample comprised peripheral blood. This TCR derives from a woman aged 18-29 years with acute or convalescent COVID-19. The rearrangement uses TRBV7-9 and TRBJ2-5; D may be TRBD1 (6 bases). CDR3 protein: CASSLAGEQGETQYF. The CDR3 DNA is TGTGCCAGCAGCTTAGCCGGGGAGCAGGGGGAGACCCAGTACTTC.